The rows below give T cell receptor beta chains drawn from one sample of a study of response to subunit inactivated influenza vaccine. TCRdb fed the RT-PCR reads into MiXCR, producing one record per CDR3 protein. There are 400,000 to 550,000 distinct CDR3 sequences in the sample; around 25% occur only once, and approximately 2% lies in the top ten. This material consisted of CD4+ T cells sorted from PBMCs, taken around 5 days after vaccination. The receptor source for this set is a man between 50 and 59 years old who received an inactivated influenza vaccine. CDR3s include the opening cysteine and the closing phenylalanine or tryptophan. The D gene is left open where the match is weak. Rows may omit the clone size; those that give it use once, few, many or a size class.

>NA|TRBJ2-4|few|TRBV28
CASSPDRVTLAKNIQYF
TGTGCCAGCAGCCCGGACAGAGTGACACTAGCCAAAAACATTCAGTACTTC
>NA|TRBJ2-7|few|TRBV4-1
CASSQDPLFYEQYF
TGCGCCAGCAGCCAAGATCCATTGTTTTACGAGCAGTACTTC
>NA|TRBJ2-7|few|TRBV14
CASSQYVAWQGFDEQYF
TGTGCCAGCAGCCAATACGTGGCCTGGCAGGGGTTCGACGAGCAGTACTTC
>NA|TRBJ2-1|few|TRBV10-3
CAIRMGSSYNEQFF
TGTGCCATCCGGATGGGGAGCTCCTACAATGAGCAGTTCTTC
>TRBD2|TRBJ2-2|few|TRBV5-6
CASSLAGGLGTGELFF
TGTGCCAGCAGCTTGGCGGGGGGGCTCGGCACCGGGGAGCTGTTTTTT
>NA|TRBJ1-6|NA|TRBV6-2/TRBV6-3
CASSYSGLRNSPLHF
TGTGCCAGCAGTTACTCGGGGCTCCGGAATTCACCCCTCCACTTT
>TRBD2|TRBJ2-3|NA|TRBV18
CASSPQAGGPDTQYF
TGTGCCAGCTCACCGCAGGCGGGAGGGCCCGATACGCAGTATTTT
>TRBD2|TRBJ2-3|NA|TRBV7-2
CASSKTRLAGLTDTQYF
TGTGCCAGCAGCAAGACCCGACTAGCGGGACTCACGGATACGCAGTATTTT
>TRBD1|TRBJ2-7|once|TRBV19
CASRYRDRGYEQYF
TGTGCCAGTAGATACCGGGACAGGGGCTACGAGCAGTACTTC
>TRBD1|TRBJ2-7|NA|TRBV20-1
CSGGTGGYEQYF
TGCAGTGGTGGGACAGGGGGTTACGAGCAGTACTTC
>NA|TRBJ1-1|NA|TRBV12-3/TRBV12-4
CASRPLQVNPEAFF
TGTGCCAGCAGACCATTACAGGTAAATCCTGAAGCTTTCTTT
>TRBD1|TRBJ2-1|few|TRBV10-1
CASSIDRVHEQFF
TGCGCCAGCAGCATCGACAGGGTCCATGAGCAGTTCTTC
>TRBD2|TRBJ2-3|NA|TRBV5-1
CASSLGLAGGYVADTQYF
TGCGCCAGCAGCTTGGGACTAGCGGGGGGTTACGTCGCAGATACGCAGTATTTT
>TRBD1|TRBJ1-2|NA|TRBV6-2/TRBV6-3
CASSYSTGAYGYTF
TGTGCCAGCAGTTACTCGACAGGGGCCTATGGCTACACCTTC
>TRBD1|TRBJ1-2|few|TRBV7-9
CASSSLQGANGYTF
TGTGCCAGCAGCTCCTTACAGGGGGCTAATGGCTACACCTTC
>NA|TRBJ2-1|many|TRBV11-2
CASSLNAGINEQFF
TGTGCCAGCAGCTTAAATGCGGGAATCAATGAGCAGTTCTTC
>TRBD1|TRBJ1-1|once|TRBV10-3
CAISRDRKNTEAFF
TGTGCCATCAGCCGGGACAGAAAGAACACTGAAGCTTTCTTT
>NA|TRBJ2-1|NA|TRBV5-6
CASSFAGHSYNEQFF
TGTGCCAGCAGCTTTGCGGGCCACTCCTACAATGAGCAGTTCTTC
>TRBD2|TRBJ2-1|few|TRBV11-2
CASSFRGIRLAGVGANNEQFF
TGTGCCAGCAGCTTCAGGGGGATAAGACTAGCGGGAGTAGGGGCAAACAATGAGCAGTTCTTC
>NA|TRBJ1-3|few|TRBV20-1
CSASGGTYSGNTIYF
TGCAGTGCTAGTGGAGGGACCTACTCTGGAAACACCATATATTTT
>NA|TRBJ2-7|few|TRBV3-1
CASSQEGGRYSLRWF
TGTGCCAGCAGCCAAGAGGGCGGGCGGTACTCCTTAAGGTGGTTC
>NA|TRBJ2-7|NA|TRBV21-1
CASSKLGGQAGIYEQYF
TGTGCCAGCAGCAAACTCGGTGGACAAGCGGGGATCTACGAGCAGTACTTC
>NA|TRBJ2-5|NA|TRBV20-1
CCARDHSRYQETQYF
TGCTGTGCTAGAGATCATTCGAGGTACCAAGAGACCCAGTACTTC
>TRBD1|TRBJ1-6|few|TRBV18
CASSPGTGDNSPLHF
TGTGCCAGCTCACCCGGGACAGGGGATAATTCACCCCTCCACTTT
>NA|TRBJ1-3|few|TRBV3-1
CASSQTRAGSGNTIYF
TGTGCCAGCAGCCAAACCAGGGCGGGGTCTGGAAACACCATATATTTT
>NA|TRBJ2-1|few|TRBV3-1
CASSQVLSTSYNEQFF
TGTGCCAGCAGCCAAGTTTTATCTACCTCCTACAATGAGCAGTTCTTC
>TRBD1|TRBJ2-3|NA|TRBV3-1
CASSDGTGVPDTQYF
TGTGCCAGCAGCGACGGGACAGGGGTCCCAGATACGCAGTATTTT
>NA|TRBJ1-1|few|TRBV3-1
CASSPRGLSEAFF
TGTGCCAGCAGCCCCAGGGGTCTATCTGAAGCTTTCTTT
>NA|TRBJ2-7|few|TRBV29-1
CSVGGAGVGEQYF
TGCAGCGTGGGGGGCGCGGGAGTTGGGGAGCAGTACTTC
>TRBD1|TRBJ1-6|NA|TRBV28
CASSSLAWTGHSPLHF
TGTGCCAGCAGTTCGTTAGCATGGACAGGGCATTCACCCCTCCACTTT
>NA|TRBJ2-3|NA|TRBV24-1
CATSDATVISTDTQYF
TGTGCCACCAGTGATGCGACCGTTATTAGCACAGATACGCAGTATTTT
>TRBD2|TRBJ2-1|NA|TRBV11-3
CASSRTSGGHLSEQFF
TGTGCCAGCAGTCGGACTAGCGGGGGCCATCTTTCTGAGCAGTTCTTC
>NA|TRBJ1-2|few|TRBV20-1
CSARLGIYGYTF
TGCAGTGCTAGATTAGGAATCTATGGCTACACCTTC
>NA|TRBJ2-3|NA|TRBV18
CASSPATGTDTQYF
TGTGCCAGCTCACCGGCGACGGGCACAGATACGCAGTATTTT
>NA|TRBJ2-4|NA|TRBV28
CASSLHPPAKNIQYF
TGTGCCAGCAGTTTACACCCACCGGCCAAAAACATTCAGTACTTC
>NA|TRBJ2-5|few|TRBV6-1
CASSAQGAIGETQYF
TGTGCCAGCAGTGCCCAGGGAGCCATCGGGGAGACCCAGTACTTC